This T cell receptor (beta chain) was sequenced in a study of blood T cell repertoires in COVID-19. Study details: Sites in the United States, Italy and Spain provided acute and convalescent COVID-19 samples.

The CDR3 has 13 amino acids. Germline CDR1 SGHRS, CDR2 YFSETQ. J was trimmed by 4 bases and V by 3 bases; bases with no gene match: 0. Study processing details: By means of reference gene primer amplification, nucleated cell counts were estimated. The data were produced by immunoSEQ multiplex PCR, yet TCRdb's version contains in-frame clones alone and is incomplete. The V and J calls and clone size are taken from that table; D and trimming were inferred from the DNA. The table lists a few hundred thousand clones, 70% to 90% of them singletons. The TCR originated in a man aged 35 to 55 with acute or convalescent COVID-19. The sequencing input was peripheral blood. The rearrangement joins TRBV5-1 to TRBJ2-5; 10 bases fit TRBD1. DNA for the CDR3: TGCGCCAGCAGCTGGACAGGGGGAGAGACCCAGTACTTC. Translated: CASSWTGGETQYF.